The T cell receptor beta chain described here comes from a study of response to subunit inactivated influenza vaccine. This clonotype was seen many times. Its antigen is undetermined. Study-level results: Each seasonal influenza vaccination recruits few new T cells, the authors suggested.

V lost 4 bases and J lost 2, with 19 bases in between. Germline values: CDR1 SGHRS, CDR2 YFSETQ. This CDR3 comprises 17 residues. TCRdb ran MiXCR on the RT-PCR reads and lists one entry per CDR3 protein. Of more than 450,000 distinct CDR3 sequences in the sample, about 12% were seen once. The chain joins TRBV5-1 to TRBJ2-1, with D tentatively TRBD2 (6 bases). The source of this sequence is a man between 45 and 60 years old who received an inactivated influenza vaccine. The input for sequencing was PBMCs from blood, taken on the day of vaccination. The CDR3, as DNA: TGCGCCAGCAGCCCATTAAGTGGCGGGAAAACCTACAATGAGCAGTTCTTC. Protein product: CASSPLSGGKTYNEQFF.